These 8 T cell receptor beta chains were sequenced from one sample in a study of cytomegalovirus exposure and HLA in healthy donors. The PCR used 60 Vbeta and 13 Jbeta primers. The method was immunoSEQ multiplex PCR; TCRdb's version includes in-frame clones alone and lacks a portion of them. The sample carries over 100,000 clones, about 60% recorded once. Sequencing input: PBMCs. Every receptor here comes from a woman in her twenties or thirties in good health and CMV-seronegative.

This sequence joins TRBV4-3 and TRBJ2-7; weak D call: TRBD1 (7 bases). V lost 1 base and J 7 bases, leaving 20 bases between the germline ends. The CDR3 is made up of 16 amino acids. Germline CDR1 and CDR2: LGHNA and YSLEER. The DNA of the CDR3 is TGCGCCAGCAGCCAAGGCTGGAGGGACAGTACCCATGAGCAGTACTTC. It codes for CASSQGWRDSTHEQYF.

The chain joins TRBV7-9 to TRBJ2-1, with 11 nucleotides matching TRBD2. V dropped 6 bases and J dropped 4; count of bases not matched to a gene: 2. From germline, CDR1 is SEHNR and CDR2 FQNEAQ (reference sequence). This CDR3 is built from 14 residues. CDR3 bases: TGTGCCAGCAGAGGGACTAGCGGTTACAATGAGCAGTTCTTC. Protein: CASRGTSGYNEQFF.

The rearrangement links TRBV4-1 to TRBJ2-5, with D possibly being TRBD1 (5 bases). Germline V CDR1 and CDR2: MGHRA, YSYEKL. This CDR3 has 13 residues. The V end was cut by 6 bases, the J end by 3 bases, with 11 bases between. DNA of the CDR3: TGCGCCAGCAGTCGGACACCAGAAGAGACCCAGTACTTC. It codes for CASSRTPEETQYF.

CDR3 region: CASSVAAGRNEKLFF. DNA for the CDR3: TGTGCCAGCAGCGTAGCTGCGGGACGAAATGAAAAACTGTTTTTT. The chain carries TRBV9 and TRBJ1-4, with a weak D call TRBD1 (5 bases). Looked up from germline, CDR1 is SGDLS and CDR2 is YYNGEE. This CDR3 has 15 amino acids. Trimming cost V 0 bases and J 5 bases, with 11 bases left between them. The whole variable domain, remainder taken from reference TRBV9 and TRBJ1-4, is DSGVTQTPKHLITATGQRVTLRCSPRSGDLSVYWYQQSLDQGLQFLIQYYNGEERAKGNILERFSAQQFPDLHSELNLSSLELGDSALYFCASSVAAGRNEKLFFGSGTQLSVL.

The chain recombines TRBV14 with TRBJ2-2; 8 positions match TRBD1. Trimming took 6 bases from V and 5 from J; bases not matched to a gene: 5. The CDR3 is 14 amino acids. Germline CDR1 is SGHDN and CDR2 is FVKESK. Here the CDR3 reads CASSVTGDTGELFF. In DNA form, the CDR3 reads TGTGCCAGCAGTGTGACAGGGGATACCGGGGAGCTGTTTTTT.

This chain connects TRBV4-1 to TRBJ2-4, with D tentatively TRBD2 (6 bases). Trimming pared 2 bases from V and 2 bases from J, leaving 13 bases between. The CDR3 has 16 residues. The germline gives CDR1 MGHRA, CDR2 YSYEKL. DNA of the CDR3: TGCGCCAGCAGCCAAAACCCGGGACTTACCAAAAACATTCAGTACTTC. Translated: CASSQNPGLTKNIQYF.

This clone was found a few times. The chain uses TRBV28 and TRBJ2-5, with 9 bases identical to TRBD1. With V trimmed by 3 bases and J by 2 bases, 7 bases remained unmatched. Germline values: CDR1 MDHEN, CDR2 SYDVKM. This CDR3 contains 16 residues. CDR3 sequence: CASSFPPGQGQETQYF. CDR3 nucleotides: TGTGCCAGCAGTTTTCCCCCGGGACAGGGACAAGAGACCCAGTACTTC. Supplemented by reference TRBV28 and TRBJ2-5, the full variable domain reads DVKVTQSSRYLVKRTGEKVFLECVQDMDHENMFWYRQDPGLGLRLIYFSYDVKMKEKGDIPEGYSVSREKKERFSLILESASTNQTSMYLCASSFPPGQGQETQYFGPGTRLLVL.

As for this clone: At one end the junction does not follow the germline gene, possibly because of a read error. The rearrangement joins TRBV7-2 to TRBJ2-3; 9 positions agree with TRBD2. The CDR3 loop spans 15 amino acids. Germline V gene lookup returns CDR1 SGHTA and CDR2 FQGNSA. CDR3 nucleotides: TGTGCAAGCAGTGGGCTAGCGGGAATTACAGATACGCAGTATTTT. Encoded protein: CASSGLAGITDTQYF.